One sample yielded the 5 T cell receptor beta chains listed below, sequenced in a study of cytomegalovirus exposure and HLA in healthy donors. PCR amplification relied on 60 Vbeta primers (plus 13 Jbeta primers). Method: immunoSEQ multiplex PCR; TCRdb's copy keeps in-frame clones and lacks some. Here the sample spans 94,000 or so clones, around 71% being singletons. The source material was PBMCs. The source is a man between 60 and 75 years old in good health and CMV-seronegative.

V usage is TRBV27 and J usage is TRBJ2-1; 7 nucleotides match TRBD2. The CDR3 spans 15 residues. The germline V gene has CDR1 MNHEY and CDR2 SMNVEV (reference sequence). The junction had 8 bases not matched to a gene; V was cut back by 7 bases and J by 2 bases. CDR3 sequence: CASTISSGAYNEQFF. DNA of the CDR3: TGTGCCAGCACCATTAGCAGCGGGGCCTACAATGAGCAGTTCTTC.

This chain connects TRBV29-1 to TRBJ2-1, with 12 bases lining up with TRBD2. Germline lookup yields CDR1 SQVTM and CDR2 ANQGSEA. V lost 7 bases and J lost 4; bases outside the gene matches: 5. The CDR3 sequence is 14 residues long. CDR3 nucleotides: TGCAGCGGGTCCCTAGCGGGAGGGTACAATGAGCAGTTCTTC. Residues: CSGSLAGGYNEQFF.

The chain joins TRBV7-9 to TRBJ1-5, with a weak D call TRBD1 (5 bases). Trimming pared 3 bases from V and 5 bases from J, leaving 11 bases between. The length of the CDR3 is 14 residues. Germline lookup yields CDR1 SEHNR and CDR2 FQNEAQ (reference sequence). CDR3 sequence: CASSFAGQDQPQHF. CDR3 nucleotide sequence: TGTGCCAGCAGCTTTGCAGGGCAGGATCAGCCCCAGCATTTT.

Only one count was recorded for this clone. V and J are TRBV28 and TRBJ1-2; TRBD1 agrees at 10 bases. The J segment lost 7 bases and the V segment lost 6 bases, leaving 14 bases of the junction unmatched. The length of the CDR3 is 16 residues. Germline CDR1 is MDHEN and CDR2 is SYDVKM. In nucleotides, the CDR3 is TGTGCCAGCAGACCAGACAGGGGGCGCGGATCGTTTGGCTACACCTTC. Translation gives CASRPDRGRGSFGYTF.

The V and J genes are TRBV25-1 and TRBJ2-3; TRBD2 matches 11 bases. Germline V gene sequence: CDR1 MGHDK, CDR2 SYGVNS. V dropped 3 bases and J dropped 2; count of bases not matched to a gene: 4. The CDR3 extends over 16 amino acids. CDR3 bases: TGTGCCAGCAGTGAGGCTAGCGGGAGGATCACAGATACGCAGTATTTT. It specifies CASSEASGRITDTQYF. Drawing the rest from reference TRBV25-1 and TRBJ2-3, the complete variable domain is EADIYQTPRYLVIGTGKKITLECSQTMGHDKMYWYQQDPGMELHLIHYSYGVNSTEKGDLSSESTVSRIRTEHFPLTLESARPSHTSQYLCASSEASGRITDTQYFGPGTRLTVL.